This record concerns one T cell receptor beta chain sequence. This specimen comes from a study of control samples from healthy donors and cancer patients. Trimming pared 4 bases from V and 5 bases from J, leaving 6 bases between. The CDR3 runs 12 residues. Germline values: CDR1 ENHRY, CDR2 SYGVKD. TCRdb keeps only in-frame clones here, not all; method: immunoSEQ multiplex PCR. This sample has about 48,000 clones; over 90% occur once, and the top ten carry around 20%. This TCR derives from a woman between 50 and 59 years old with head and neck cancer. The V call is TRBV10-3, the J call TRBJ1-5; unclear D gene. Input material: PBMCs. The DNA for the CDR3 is TGTGCCATCAGTGCCCAGGATCAGCCCCAGCATTTT. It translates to CAISAQDQPQHF.